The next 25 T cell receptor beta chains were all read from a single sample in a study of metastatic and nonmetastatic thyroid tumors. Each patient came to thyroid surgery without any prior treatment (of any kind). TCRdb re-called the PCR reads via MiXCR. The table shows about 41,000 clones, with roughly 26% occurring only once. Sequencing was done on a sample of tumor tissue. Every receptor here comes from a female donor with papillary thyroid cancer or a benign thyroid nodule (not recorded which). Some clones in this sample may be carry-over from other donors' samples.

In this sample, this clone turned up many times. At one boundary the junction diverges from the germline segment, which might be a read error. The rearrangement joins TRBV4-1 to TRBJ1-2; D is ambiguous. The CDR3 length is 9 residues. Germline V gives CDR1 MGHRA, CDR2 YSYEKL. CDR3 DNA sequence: TGCGCCAGCAGCCAATTGGTTCCTTTC. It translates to CASSQLVPF.

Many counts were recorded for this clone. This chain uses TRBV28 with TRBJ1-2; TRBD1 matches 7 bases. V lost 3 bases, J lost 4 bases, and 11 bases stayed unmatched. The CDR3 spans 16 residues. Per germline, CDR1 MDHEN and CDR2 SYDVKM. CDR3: CASSLTPTGRVYGYTF. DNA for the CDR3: TGTGCCAGCAGTTTGACCCCGACAGGGAGGGTCTATGGCTACACCTTC.

The CDR3 spells CASSLTGSAYEQYF. The CDR3 DNA reads TGTGCCAGCAGTCTTACAGGGTCGGCCTACGAGCAGTACTTC. J is TRBJ2-7 and V is TRBV28; D might be TRBD1 (6 bases). V shed 5 bases and J shed 2 bases, with 13 bases lying between them. Per germline, CDR1 MDHEN and CDR2 SYDVKM. There are 14 residues in the CDR3.

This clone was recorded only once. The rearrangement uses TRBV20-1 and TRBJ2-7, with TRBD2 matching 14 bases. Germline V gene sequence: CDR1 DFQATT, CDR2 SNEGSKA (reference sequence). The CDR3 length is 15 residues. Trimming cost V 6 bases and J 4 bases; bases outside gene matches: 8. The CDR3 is CSAHAGLAGAYEQYF. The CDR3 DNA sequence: TGCAGTGCCCACGCGGGACTAGCGGGAGCTTACGAGCAGTACTTC.

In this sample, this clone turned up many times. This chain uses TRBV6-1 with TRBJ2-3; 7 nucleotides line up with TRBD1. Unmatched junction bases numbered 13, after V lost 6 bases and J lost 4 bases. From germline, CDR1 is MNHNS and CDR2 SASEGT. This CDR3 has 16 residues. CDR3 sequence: CASSPGQQGMSDTQYF. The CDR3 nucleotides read TGTGCCAGCAGCCCCGGGCAACAGGGGATGTCAGATACGCAGTATTTT.

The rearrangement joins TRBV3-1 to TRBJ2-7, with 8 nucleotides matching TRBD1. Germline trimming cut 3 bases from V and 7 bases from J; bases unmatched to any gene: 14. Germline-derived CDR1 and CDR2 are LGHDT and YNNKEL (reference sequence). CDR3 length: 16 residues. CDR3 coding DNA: TGTGCCAGCAGCCATGCCGGGACAGGCCGACTTGGAGAGCAGTACTTC. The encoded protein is CASSHAGTGRLGEQYF.

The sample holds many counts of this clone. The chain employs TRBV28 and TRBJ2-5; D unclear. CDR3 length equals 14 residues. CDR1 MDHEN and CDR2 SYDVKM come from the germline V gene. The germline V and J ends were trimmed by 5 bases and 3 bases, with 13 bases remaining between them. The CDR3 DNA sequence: TGTGCCAGCAGTCCCCATCGGCCTGAAGAGACCCAGTACTTC. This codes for CASSPHRPEETQYF.

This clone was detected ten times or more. The CDR3 loop is CASSSGRNHYGYTF. The DNA for the CDR3 is TGTGCCAGCAGCTCGGGACGGAATCACTATGGCTACACCTTC. The chain employs TRBV5-4 and TRBJ1-2; tentative D call: TRBD1 (5 bases). Germline-derived CDR1 and CDR2 are SGHNT and YYREEE (reference sequence). Trimming took 3 bases from V and 3 from J, leaving 12 bases between them. The length of the CDR3 is 14 residues. Looking up the rest from reference TRBV5-4 and TRBJ1-2 gives the full variable domain: ETGVTQSPTHLIKTRGQQVTLRCSSQSGHNTVSWYQQALGQGPQFIFQYYREEENGRGNFPPRFSGLQFPNYSSELNVNALELDDSALYLCASSSGRNHYGYTFGSGTRLTVV.

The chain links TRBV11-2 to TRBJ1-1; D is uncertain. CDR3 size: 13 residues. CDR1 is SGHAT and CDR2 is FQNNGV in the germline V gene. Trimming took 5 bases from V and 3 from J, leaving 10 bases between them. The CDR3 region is CASSDQSYTEAFF. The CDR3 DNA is TGTGCCAGCAGCGACCAATCGTACACTGAAGCTTTCTTT.

This chain's CDR3 is CASSRTIGDNEQFF. The CDR3 DNA follows: TGTGCCAGCTCCAGGACTATTGGCGACAATGAGCAGTTCTTC. The chain has TRBV18 and TRBJ2-1; weak D call: TRBD2 (6 bases). Germline V gene sequence: CDR1 KGHSH, CDR2 LQKENI. The CDR3 totals 14 residues. Trimming removed 6 bases from V and 5 bases from J, with 14 bases in between.

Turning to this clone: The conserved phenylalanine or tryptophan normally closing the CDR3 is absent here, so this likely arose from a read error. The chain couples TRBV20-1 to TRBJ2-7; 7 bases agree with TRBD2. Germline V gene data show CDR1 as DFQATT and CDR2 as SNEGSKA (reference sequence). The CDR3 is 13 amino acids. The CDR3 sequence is CIVPGLPPYEQYS. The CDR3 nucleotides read TGCATTGTTCCGGGACTACCTCCGTACGAGCAGTACTCC.

CDR3 residues: CASSLGTSSGYTQYF. In DNA form, the CDR3 reads TGTGCCAGCAGCTTGGGCACCTCTTCGGGATATACGCAGTATTTT. The chain uses TRBV11-2 and TRBJ2-3, with a weak D call TRBD2 (5 bases). The germline V gene encodes CDR1 SGHAT and CDR2 FQNNGV. V lost 3 bases, J lost 7 bases, and 17 bases lay in between. This CDR3 contains 15 residues.

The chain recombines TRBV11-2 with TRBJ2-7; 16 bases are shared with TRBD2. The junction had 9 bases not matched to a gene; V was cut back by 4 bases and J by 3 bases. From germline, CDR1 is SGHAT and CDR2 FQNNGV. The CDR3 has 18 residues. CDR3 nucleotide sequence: TGTGCCAGCAGCTCCCCGGGACTAGCGGGAGGGAATTACTACGAGCAGTACTTC. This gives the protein CASSSPGLAGGNYYEQYF. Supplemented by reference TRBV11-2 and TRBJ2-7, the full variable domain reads EAGVAQSPRYKIIEKRQSVAFWCNPISGHATLYWYQQILGQGPKLLIQFQNNGVVDDSQLPKDRFSAERLKGVDSTLKIQPAKLEDSAVYLCASSSPGLAGGNYYEQYFGPGTRLTVT.

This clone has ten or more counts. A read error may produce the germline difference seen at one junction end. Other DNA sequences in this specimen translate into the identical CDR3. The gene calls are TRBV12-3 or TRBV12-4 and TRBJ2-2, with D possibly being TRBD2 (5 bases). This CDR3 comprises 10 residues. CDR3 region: CASGPGELFF. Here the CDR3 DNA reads TGTGCCAGCGGACCCGGGGAGCTGTTTTTC.

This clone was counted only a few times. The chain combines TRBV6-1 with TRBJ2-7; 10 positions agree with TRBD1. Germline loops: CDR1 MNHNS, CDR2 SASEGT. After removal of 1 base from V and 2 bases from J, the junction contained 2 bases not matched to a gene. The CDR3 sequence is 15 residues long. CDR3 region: CASSEEGTGAYEQYF. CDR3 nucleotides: TGTGCCAGCAGTGAAGAGGGGACAGGGGCCTACGAGCAGTACTTC.

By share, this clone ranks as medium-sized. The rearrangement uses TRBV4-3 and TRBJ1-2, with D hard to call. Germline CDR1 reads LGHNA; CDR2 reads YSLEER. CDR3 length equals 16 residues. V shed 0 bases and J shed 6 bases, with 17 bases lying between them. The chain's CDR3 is CASSQDRQVPRNGYTF. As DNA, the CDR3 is TGCGCCAGCAGCCAAGATAGGCAGGTGCCTCGAAATGGCTACACCTTC.

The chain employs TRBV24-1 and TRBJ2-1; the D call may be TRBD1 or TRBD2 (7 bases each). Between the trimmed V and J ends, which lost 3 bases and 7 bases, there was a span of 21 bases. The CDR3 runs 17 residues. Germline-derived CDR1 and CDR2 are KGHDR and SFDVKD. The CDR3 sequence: CATSDRGARQGKNEQFF. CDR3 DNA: TGTGCCACCAGTGATCGGGGGGCGAGACAGGGCAAGAATGAGCAGTTCTTC.

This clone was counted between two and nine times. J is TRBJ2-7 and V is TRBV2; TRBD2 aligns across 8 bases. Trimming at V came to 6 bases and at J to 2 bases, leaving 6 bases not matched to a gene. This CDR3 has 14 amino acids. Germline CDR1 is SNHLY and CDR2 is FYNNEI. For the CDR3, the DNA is TGTGCCAGCAGGGGGGACGGGGGGGCCTACGAGCAGTACTTC. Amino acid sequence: CASRGDGGAYEQYF.

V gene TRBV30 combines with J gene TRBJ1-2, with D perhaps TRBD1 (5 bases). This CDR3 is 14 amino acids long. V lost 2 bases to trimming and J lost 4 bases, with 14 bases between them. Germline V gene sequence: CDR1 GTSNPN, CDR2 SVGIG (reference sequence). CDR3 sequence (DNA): TGTGCCTGGAGTTCAGGTCGTGGGGCCTATGGCTACACCTTC. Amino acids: CAWSSGRGAYGYTF.

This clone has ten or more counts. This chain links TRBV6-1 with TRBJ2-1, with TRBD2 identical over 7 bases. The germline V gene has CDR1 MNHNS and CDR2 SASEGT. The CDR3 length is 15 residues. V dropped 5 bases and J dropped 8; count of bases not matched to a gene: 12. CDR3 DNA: TGTGCCAGCAGTCGGACTCCCGTGGGGGGGGATGAGCAGTTCTTC. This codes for CASSRTPVGGDEQFF.

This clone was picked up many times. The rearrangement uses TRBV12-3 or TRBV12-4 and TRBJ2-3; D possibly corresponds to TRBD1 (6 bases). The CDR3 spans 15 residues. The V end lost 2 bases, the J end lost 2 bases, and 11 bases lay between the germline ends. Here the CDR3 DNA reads TGTGCCAGCAGTTTAAGGGGGAGTGTCACAGATACGCAGTATTTT. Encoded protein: CASSLRGSVTDTQYF.

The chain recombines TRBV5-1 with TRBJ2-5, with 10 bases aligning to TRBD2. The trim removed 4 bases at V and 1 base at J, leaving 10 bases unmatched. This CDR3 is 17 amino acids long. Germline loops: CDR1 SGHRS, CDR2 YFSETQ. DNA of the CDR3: TGCGCCAGCAGCGGATCCTCTAGCGGGGGTTTCCAAGAGACCCAGTACTTC. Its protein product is CASSGSSSGGFQETQYF.

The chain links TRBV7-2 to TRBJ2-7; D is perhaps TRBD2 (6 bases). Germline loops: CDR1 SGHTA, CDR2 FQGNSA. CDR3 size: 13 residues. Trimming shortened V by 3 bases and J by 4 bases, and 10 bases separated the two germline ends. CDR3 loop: CASSFVGGYEQYF. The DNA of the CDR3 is TGTGCCAGCAGCTTTGTGGGGGGATACGAGCAGTACTTC.

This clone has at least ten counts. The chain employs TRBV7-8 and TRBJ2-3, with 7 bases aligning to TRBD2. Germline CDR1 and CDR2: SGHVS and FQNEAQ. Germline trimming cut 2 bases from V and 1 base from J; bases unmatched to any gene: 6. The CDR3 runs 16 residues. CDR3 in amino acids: CASSLRGGSRTDTQYF. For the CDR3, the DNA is TGTGCCAGCAGCTTACGTGGCGGGAGCCGCACAGATACGCAGTATTTT.

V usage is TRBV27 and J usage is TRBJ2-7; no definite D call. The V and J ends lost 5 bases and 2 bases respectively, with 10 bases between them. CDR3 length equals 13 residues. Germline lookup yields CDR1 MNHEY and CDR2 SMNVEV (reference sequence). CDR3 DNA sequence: TGTGCCAGCAGTGCCGGACGGACCTACGAGCAGTACTTC. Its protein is CASSAGRTYEQYF.